This T cell receptor beta chain was sequenced in a study of cytomegalovirus exposure and HLA in healthy donors. The wider study: Earlier, almost 120 million unique TCR beta sequences were recovered from about 200 million T cells by an analysis. Whole-study results and caveats: Analysis was carried out at a later point, and it linked a missense DCLRE1C variant to TCR beta V- and J-gene trimming. A later look showed TCR association rates differing by HLA locus, highest for DRB1 and lowest for HLA-C. The number of N-insertions in an Asian-associated ancestry cluster was reportedly below the 666-donor mean in a later analysis.

The primer mix had 60 Vbeta and 13 Jbeta primers. TCRdb's copy holds only in-frame clones and misses some; the assay was immunoSEQ multiplex PCR. The table records around 160,000 clones, 77% of them present only once. With V trimmed by 0 bases and J by 0 bases, 4 bases remained unmatched. This CDR3 is 17 amino acids long. Per the germline V gene, CDR1 is LGHNA and CDR2 is YSLEER. About this clone: Its antigen remains unidentified.

V gene TRBV4-3 combines with J gene TRBJ1-4, with TRBD1 matching 7 bases. The sample comprised PBMCs. This TCR was sampled from a man over 45 in good health and CMV-seropositive. The CDR3 sequence: CASSQERGPATNEKLFF. In DNA, the CDR3 is TGCGCCAGCAGCCAAGAAAGGGGGCCCGCAACTAATGAAAAACTGTTTTTT.